This T cell receptor (beta chain) stems from a study of CD8 T cells in ankylosing spondylitis. Study-level results: Reportedly, disease-linked clones are significantly enriched in ankylosing spondylitis patients' matched synovial fluid. There was a TCR beta motif, made of several highly homologous variants, that appeared characteristic of ankylosing spondylitis blood.

For this clonotype: Its specificity is not known.

Germline V gene sequence: CDR1 SGHTA, CDR2 FQGNSA. Trimming removed 7 bases at V and 1 base at J, with 18 bases between. The CDR3 is 16 residues long. TCRdb re-derived calls from the 5' RACE reads in MiXCR, one entry per CDR3 protein. The sample has some 700,000 distinct CDR3 sequences, 15% to 20% seen once. The clonotype was recovered from a male donor with ankylosing spondylitis. The chain uses TRBV7-2 and TRBJ2-3, with D possibly matching TRBD2 (6 bases). Sequencing was performed on blood, either unsorted or a sorted T cell fraction (not recorded which). CDR3 sequence reads: CASNLGGKVGTDTQYF. The CDR3 nucleotides are TGTGCCAGCAATCTGGGCGGGAAAGTCGGCACAGATACGCAGTATTTT.